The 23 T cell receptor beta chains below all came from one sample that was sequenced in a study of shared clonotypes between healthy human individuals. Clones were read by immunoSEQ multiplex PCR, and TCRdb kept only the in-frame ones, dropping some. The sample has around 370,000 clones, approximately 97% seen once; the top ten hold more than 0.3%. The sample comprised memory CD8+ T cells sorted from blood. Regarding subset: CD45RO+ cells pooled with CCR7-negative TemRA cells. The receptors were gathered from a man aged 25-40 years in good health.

Here the CDR3 reads CASSLQAGGSYNEQFF. The CDR3 DNA is TGTGCCAGCAGCTTACAGGCGGGAGGTTCCTACAATGAGCAGTTCTTC. V and J are TRBV7-2 and TRBJ2-1; 8 bases match TRBD2. The germline gives CDR1 SGHTA, CDR2 FQGNSA. V shed 2 bases, J shed 1 base, and the junction held 4 bases outside the gene matches. The CDR3 consists of 16 residues.

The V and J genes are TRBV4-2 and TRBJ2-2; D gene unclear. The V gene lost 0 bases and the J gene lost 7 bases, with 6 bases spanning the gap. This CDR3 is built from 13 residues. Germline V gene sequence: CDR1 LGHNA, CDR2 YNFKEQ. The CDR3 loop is CASSQDPDGELFF. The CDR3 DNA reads TGTGCCAGCAGCCAAGATCCGGACGGGGAGCTGTTTTTT.

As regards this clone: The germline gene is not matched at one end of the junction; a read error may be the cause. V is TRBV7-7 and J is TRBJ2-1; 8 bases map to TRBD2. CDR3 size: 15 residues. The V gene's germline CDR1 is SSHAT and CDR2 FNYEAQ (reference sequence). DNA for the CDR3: TGTGCTAGCAGCTTAGGGACTAGCTCCTACAATGAGCAGTTCTTC. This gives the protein CASSLGTSSYNEQFF.

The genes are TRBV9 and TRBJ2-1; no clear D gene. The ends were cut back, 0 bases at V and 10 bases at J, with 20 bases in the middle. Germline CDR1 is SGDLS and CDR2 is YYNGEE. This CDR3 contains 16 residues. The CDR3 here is CASSVESPPRRQEQFF. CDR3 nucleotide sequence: TGTGCCAGCAGCGTAGAATCCCCTCCAAGACGTCAGGAGCAGTTCTTC.

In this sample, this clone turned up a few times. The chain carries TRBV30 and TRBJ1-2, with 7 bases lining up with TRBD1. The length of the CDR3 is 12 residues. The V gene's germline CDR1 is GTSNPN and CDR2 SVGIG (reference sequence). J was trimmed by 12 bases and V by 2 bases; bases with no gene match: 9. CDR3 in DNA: TGTGCCTGGAGTTACCGGGACAGACTTCACACCTTC. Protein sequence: CAWSYRDRLHTF.

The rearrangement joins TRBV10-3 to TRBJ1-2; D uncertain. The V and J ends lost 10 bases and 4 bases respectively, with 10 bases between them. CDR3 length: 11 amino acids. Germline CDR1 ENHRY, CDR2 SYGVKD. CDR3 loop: CANTDGYGYTF. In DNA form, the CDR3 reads TGTGCCAACACGGACGGCTATGGCTACACCTTC.

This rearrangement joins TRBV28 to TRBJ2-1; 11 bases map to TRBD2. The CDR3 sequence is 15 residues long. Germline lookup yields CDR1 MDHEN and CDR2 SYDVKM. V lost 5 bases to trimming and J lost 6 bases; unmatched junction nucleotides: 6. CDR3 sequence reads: CASSRTSGRGNEQFF. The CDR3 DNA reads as TGTGCCAGCAGTCGCACTAGCGGGAGAGGCAATGAGCAGTTCTTC.

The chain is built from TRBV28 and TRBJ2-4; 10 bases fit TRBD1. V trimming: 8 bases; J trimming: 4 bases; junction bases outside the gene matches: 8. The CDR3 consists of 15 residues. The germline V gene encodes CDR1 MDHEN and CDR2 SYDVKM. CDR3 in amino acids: CASRSGGQGKNIQYF. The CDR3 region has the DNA TGTGCCAGCCGCTCCGGGGGACAGGGGAAAAACATTCAGTACTTC.

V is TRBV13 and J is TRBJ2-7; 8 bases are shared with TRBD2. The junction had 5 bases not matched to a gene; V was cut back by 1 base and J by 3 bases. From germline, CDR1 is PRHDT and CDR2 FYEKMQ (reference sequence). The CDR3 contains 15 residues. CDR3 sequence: CASSLVGRAHYEQYF. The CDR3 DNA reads TGTGCCAGCAGCTTAGTCGGGAGGGCCCACTACGAGCAGTACTTC.

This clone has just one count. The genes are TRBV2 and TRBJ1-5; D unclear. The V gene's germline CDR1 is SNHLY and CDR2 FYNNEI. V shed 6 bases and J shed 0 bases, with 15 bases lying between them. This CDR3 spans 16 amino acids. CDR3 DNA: TGTGCCAGCAGCACCACGACGGGTTATAGCAATCAGCCCCAGCATTTT. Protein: CASSTTTGYSNQPQHF. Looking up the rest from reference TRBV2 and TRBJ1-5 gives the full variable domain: EPEVTQTPSHQVTQMGQEVILRCVPISNHLYFYWYRQILGQKVEFLVSFYNNEISEKSEIFDDQFSVERPDGSNFTLKIRSTKLEDSAMYFCASSTTTGYSNQPQHFGDGTRLSIL.

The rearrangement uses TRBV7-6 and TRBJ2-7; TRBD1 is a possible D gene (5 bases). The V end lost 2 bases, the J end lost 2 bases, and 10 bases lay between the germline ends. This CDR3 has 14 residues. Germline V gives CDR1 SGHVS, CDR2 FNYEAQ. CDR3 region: CASSLFETAYEQYF. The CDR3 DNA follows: TGTGCCAGCAGCTTATTCGAGACAGCCTACGAGCAGTACTTC.

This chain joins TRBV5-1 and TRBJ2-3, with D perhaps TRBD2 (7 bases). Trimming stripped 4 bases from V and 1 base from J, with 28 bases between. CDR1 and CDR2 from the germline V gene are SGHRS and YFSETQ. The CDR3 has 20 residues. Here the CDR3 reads CASSPRSGGGREHGTDTQYF. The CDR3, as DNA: TGCGCCAGCAGCCCTCGCTCGGGGGGCGGGCGGGAGCATGGCACAGATACGCAGTATTTT. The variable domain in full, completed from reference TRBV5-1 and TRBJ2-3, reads KAGVTQTPRYLIKTRGQQVTLSCSPISGHRSVSWYQQTPGQGLQFLFEYFSETQRNKGNFPGRFSGRQFSNSRSEMNVSTLELGDSALYLCASSPRSGGGREHGTDTQYFGPGTRLTVL.

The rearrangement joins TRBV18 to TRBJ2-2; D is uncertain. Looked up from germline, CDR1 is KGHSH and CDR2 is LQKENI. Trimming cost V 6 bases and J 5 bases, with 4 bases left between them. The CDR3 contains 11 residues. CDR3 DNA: TGTGCCAGCTCGATGACCGGGGAGCTGTTTTTT. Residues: CASSMTGELFF.

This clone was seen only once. Here the CDR3 DNA reads TGTGCCTGGAAAGGGGCGGGTTCCCGCTCCTACGAGCAGTACTTC. Residues: CAWKGAGSRSYEQYF. The chain employs TRBV30 and TRBJ2-7; D tentatively fits TRBD1 or TRBD2 (5 bases each). V lost 4 bases and J lost 0, with 16 bases in between. CDR1 and CDR2 from the germline V gene are GTSNPN and SVGIG (reference sequence). This CDR3 spans 15 amino acids.

The CDR3 DNA reads as TGTGCCAGCAGTTTTGGGGCCTTCTCCTACAATGAGCAGTTCTTC. Amino acid sequence: CASSFGAFSYNEQFF. The rearrangement joins TRBV27 to TRBJ2-1; perhaps TRBD1 as D (5 bases). V gave up 3 bases and J gave up 0 bases, with 9 bases separating them. Germline CDR1 and CDR2: MNHEY and SMNVEV (reference sequence). The CDR3 runs to 15 residues.

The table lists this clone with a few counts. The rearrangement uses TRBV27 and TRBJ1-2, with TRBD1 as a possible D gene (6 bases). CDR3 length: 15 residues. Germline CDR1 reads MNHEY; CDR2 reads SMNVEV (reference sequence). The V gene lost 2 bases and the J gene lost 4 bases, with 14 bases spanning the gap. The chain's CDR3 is CASSLVGGASYGYTF. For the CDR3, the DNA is TGTGCCAGCAGTTTAGTTGGGGGCGCTAGCTATGGCTACACCTTC.

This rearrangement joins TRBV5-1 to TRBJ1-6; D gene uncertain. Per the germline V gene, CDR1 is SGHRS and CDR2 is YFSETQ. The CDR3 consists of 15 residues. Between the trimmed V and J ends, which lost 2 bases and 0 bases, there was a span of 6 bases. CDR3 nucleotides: TGCGCCAGCAGCTTTGGCAGCTCCTATAATTCACCCCTCCACTTT. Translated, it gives CASSFGSSYNSPLHF. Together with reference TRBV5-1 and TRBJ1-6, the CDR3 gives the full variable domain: KAGVTQTPRYLIKTRGQQVTLSCSPISGHRSVSWYQQTPGQGLQFLFEYFSETQRNKGNFPGRFSGRQFSNSRSEMNVSTLELGDSALYLCASSFGSSYNSPLHFGNGTRLTVT.

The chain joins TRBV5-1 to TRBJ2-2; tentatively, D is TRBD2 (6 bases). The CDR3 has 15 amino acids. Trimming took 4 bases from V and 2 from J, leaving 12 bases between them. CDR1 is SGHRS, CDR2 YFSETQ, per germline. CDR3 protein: CASSSSGTNTGELFF. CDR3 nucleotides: TGCGCCAGCAGCAGTAGCGGAACCAACACCGGGGAGCTGTTTTTT.

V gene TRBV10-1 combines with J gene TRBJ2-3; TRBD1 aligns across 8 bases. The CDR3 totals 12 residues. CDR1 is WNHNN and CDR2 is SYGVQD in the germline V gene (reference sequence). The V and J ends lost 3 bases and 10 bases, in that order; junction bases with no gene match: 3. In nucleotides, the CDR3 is TGCGCCAGCAGTGAAGGACAGGGCGCGCAGTATTTT. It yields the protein CASSEGQGAQYF.

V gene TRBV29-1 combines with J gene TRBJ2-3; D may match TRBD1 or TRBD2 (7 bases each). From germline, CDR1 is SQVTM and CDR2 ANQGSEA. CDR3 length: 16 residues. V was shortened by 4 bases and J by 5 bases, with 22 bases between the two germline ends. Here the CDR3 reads CSVAPYLGGGGDTQYF. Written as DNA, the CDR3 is TGCAGCGTTGCCCCCTATTTAGGGGGCGGGGGAGATACGCAGTATTTT.

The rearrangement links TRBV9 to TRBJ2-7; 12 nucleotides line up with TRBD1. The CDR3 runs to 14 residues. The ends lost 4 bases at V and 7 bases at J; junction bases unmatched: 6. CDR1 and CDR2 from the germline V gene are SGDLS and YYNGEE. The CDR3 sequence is CASSPGTGGREQYF. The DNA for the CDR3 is TGTGCCAGCAGCCCAGGGACAGGGGGCCGGGAGCAGTACTTC.

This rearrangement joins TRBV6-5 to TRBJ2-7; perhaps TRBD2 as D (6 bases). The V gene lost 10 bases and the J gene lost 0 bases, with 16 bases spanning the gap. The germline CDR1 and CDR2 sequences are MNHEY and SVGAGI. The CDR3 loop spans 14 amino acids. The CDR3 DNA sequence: TGTGCCACGGTGAGGGACTCTAGCTCCTACGAGCAGTACTTC. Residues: CATVRDSSSYEQYF.

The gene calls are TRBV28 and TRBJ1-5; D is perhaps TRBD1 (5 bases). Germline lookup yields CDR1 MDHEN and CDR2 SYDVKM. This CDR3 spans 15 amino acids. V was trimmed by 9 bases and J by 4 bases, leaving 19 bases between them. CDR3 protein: CASEPAGTGNQPQHF. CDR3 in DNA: TGTGCCAGTGAACCCGCTGGGACCGGAAATCAGCCCCAGCATTTT.